This T cell receptor beta chain emerged from a study of T cells after yellow fever vaccination. This clonotype was seen only a few times. The antigen remains unidentified. UMIs and a universal primer site were added when TCR cDNA was made by 5'RACE template switching. From the 5' RACE reads, TCRdb called clonotypes with MiXCR, one entry per CDR3 protein. The sample shows 300,000 or so distinct CDR3 sequences, roughly 7% of them seen only once. The CDR3 spans 17 residues. With V trimmed by 4 bases and J by 1 base, 8 bases remained unmatched. The germline V gene encodes CDR1 KGHDR and CDR2 SFDVKD. Study results and limitations: Weaker, the secondary response peaked sooner, at day 5 versus 15. Abundant clonotypes from the bulk population could have been carried over as contaminants into FACS-sorted repertoires. A minor fraction of clonotypes spanned both CD4 and CD8 compartments.

The sample in question was PBMCs, obtained approximately 40 days after the first yellow fever vaccination. The chain couples TRBV24-1 to TRBJ2-3; 9 positions match TRBD2. The sequence was obtained from a man between 18 and 29 years old who received the YFV17D yellow fever vaccine. CDR3 bases: TGTGCCACCAGTGACCCTGGACTAGCGAGTCGCACAGATACGCAGTATTTT. This gives the protein CATSDPGLASRTDTQYF.